A single sample gave rise to the 29 T cell receptor beta chains below, sequenced in a study of blood T cells in healthy people across ages. A sample-barcoded 5' primer and a J-beta primer mix were used in a second PCR of about 7 to 11 cycles. A single record per CDR3 protein comes from TCRdb applying MiXCR to the 5' RACE reads. The sample lists hundreds of thousands of distinct CDR3 sequences, around 20% occurring once. The specimen was blood. The receptors shown here come from a man aged 70 or older in good health.

This clonotype has ten or more counts. The gene calls are TRBV29-1 and TRBJ2-5; D perhaps matches TRBD1 (5 bases). The CDR3 length is 11 residues. The V end was cut by 3 bases, the J end by 4 bases, with 6 bases between. Germline CDR1 is SQVTM and CDR2 is ANQGSEA. The CDR3 nucleotides read TGCAGCGTTGACAGGGCAGAGACCCAGTACTTC. Translating gives CSVDRAETQYF.

CDR3 residues: CASRGTGGINTEAFF. CDR3 nucleotide sequence: TGTGCCAGCAGGGGGACAGGGGGGATAAACACTGAAGCTTTCTTT. The V and J genes are TRBV7-9 and TRBJ1-1; 11 nucleotides line up with TRBD1. CDR3 size: 15 residues. Germline values: CDR1 SEHNR, CDR2 FQNEAQ (reference sequence). Germline trimming cut 6 bases from V and 2 bases from J; bases unmatched to any gene: 5. The full variable domain, completed using reference TRBV7-9 and TRBJ1-1, is DTGVSQNPRHKITKRGQNVTFRCDPISEHNRLYWYRQTLGQGPEFLTYFQNEAQLEKSRLLSDRFSAERPKGSFSTLEIQRTEQGDSAMYLCASRGTGGINTEAFFGQGTRLTVV.

This clonotype was counted a few times. The chain joins TRBV7-2 to TRBJ2-5; TRBD2 matches 11 bases. Near its end, the DNA agrees better with TRBJ2-1, so the J call may be wrong. In germline, CDR1 is SGHTA, CDR2 FQGNSA. The length of the CDR3 is 16 residues. The CDR3 sequence: CASSLFSGRAFDEQFF. CDR3 DNA: TGTGCCAGCAGCCTATTTAGCGGGAGGGCCTTCGATGAGCAGTTCTTC.

The chain employs TRBV6-2 or TRBV6-3 and TRBJ2-1; 11 nucleotides agree with TRBD2. Trimming at V came to 7 bases and at J to 8 bases, leaving 7 bases not matched to a gene. This CDR3 is 14 amino acids long. Per the germline V gene, CDR1 is MNHEY and CDR2 is SVGEGT. CDR3 region: CASTTSGTPYEQFF. The CDR3 DNA follows: TGTGCCAGCACGACTAGCGGGACCCCCTATGAGCAGTTCTTC.

A few counts support this clonotype. The V and J genes are TRBV12-3 or TRBV12-4 and TRBJ2-1, with TRBD2 identical over 10 bases. The CDR3 is 18 residues long. The ends lost 5 bases at V and 1 base at J; junction bases unmatched: 11. CDR3 region: CASSPQGLAGGSYNEQFF. CDR3 in DNA: TGTGCCAGCAGTCCGCAGGGGTTAGCGGGAGGTTCCTACAATGAGCAGTTCTTC.

The V call is TRBV6-5, the J call TRBJ2-7; 11 positions match TRBD2. The CDR3 extends over 17 amino acids. V shed 4 bases and J 0 bases; nucleotides not matched to a gene: 8. Germline CDR1 and CDR2: MNHEY and SVGAGI. The CDR3 DNA sequence: TGTGCCAGCAGTTCTAGTCTAGCGGGAGGCCCCTCCTACGAGCAGTACTTC. Residues: CASSSSLAGGPSYEQYF.

The V gene is TRBV25-1, the J gene TRBJ1-4, with TRBD1 matching over 9 bases. Trimming cost V 5 bases and J 7 bases; bases outside gene matches: 5. There are 14 residues in the CDR3. Germline V gene lookup returns CDR1 MGHDK and CDR2 SYGVNS. CDR3 in DNA: TGTGCCAGCAGTTGGGGGACAGGGCGTGAAAAACTGTTTTTT. This codes for CASSWGTGREKLFF.

The gene calls are TRBV12-3 or TRBV12-4 and TRBJ1-1, with a tentative D call TRBD1 (6 bases). With 4 bases removed from V and 6 bases from J, the gap between germline ends came to 15 bases. This CDR3 contains 14 residues. The CDR3 here is CASSSRSGAAEAFF. The CDR3 region has the DNA TGTGCCAGCAGTTCCCGATCAGGGGCGGCTGAAGCTTTCTTT.

The genes are TRBV5-6 and TRBJ1-1; D remains ambiguous. The germline gives CDR1 SGHDT, CDR2 YYEEEE. The V and J ends lost 0 bases and 4 bases respectively, with 13 bases between them. This CDR3 is 15 amino acids long. The CDR3 here is CASSLEAGVGTEAFF. CDR3 DNA: TGTGCCAGCAGCTTGGAGGCTGGGGTTGGCACTGAAGCTTTCTTT.

This chain joins TRBV7-3 and TRBJ2-7, with D perhaps being TRBD1 or TRBD2 (5 bases each). V was cut by 10 bases and J by 4 bases, with 20 bases left in between. The germline CDR1 and CDR2 sequences are SGHTA and FQGTGA. The CDR3 totals 14 residues. CDR3 amino acids: CATASGAGAYEQYF. The CDR3 bases are TGTGCCACAGCGTCCGGGGCAGGAGCATACGAGCAGTACTTC.

This clonotype has more than one count but fewer than ten. The chain joins TRBV3-1 to TRBJ1-4; D unclear. Trimming shortened V by 5 bases and J by 0 bases, and 7 bases separated the two germline ends. The length of the CDR3 is 14 residues. Germline V gene sequence: CDR1 LGHDT, CDR2 YNNKEL (reference sequence). The CDR3 is CASSFDSTNEKLFF. The CDR3 nucleotides read TGTGCCAGCAGCTTCGACTCAACTAATGAAAAACTGTTTTTT.

J is TRBJ2-2 and V is TRBV3-1; either TRBD1 or TRBD2 may fit D (5 bases each). V was clipped by 5 bases and J by 5 bases, with 12 bases between them. CDR3 size: 14 residues. CDR1 and CDR2 (germline): LGHDT, YNNKEL (reference sequence). CDR3 residues: CASSVSGGTGELFF. DNA of the CDR3: TGTGCCAGCAGCGTGAGTGGGGGAACCGGGGAGCTGTTTTTT.

The CDR3 DNA reads TGTGCCAGCAGAAAAACGGTGAACACTGAAGCTTTCTTT. Translating it yields CASRKTVNTEAFF. The rearrangement links TRBV5-5 to TRBJ1-1; D is unresolved. Trimming shortened V by 5 bases and J by 0 bases, and 8 bases separated the two germline ends. CDR3 length: 13 residues. Germline V gives CDR1 SGHKS, CDR2 YYEKEE (reference sequence).

The CDR3 bases are TGTGCCAGCAGCAAAGCGTCGACAGACTCGCGCGAGGAAAAACTGTTTTTT. It encodes CASSKASTDSREEKLFF. J is TRBJ1-4 and V is TRBV21-1. TRBV21-1 is recorded as a pseudogene. This CDR3 spans 17 amino acids.

This chain uses TRBV6-5 with TRBJ1-4; D is unclear. With 5 bases removed from V and 7 bases from J, the gap between germline ends came to 14 bases. The length of the CDR3 is 14 residues. The V gene's germline CDR1 is MNHEY and CDR2 SVGAGI. The CDR3 loop reads CASSEIGPGEKLFF. In DNA form, the CDR3 reads TGTGCCAGCAGTGAGATCGGGCCTGGTGAAAAACTGTTTTTT.

The V call is TRBV11-2, the J call TRBJ2-3; D not certain. The CDR3 has 13 amino acids. V shed 0 bases and J shed 8 bases, with 9 bases lying between them. From germline, CDR1 is SGHAT and CDR2 FQNNGV. As DNA, the CDR3 is TGTGCCAGCAGCTTAGAGGCCCTCAGTACGCAGTATTTT. Protein: CASSLEALSTQYF.

The chain links TRBV20-1 to TRBJ1-1; TRBD1 aligns across 7 bases. Germline loops: CDR1 DFQATT, CDR2 SNEGSKA (reference sequence). The CDR3 spans 15 residues. V gave up 0 bases and J gave up 1 base; unmatched junction bases: 5. Here the CDR3 DNA reads TGCAGTGCTAGAGATCGGAACAGGGGGAACACTGAAGCTTTCTTT. The encoded protein is CSARDRNRGNTEAFF.

The CDR3 coding sequence is TGTGCCAGCAGTTATGGGGGAGGAGACATTCAGTACTTC. Translated, it gives CASSYGGGDIQYF. This chain joins TRBV27 and TRBJ2-4, with D possibly being TRBD2 (6 bases). Trimming stripped 4 bases from V and 8 bases from J, with 12 bases between. The CDR3 consists of 13 residues. Germline V gives CDR1 MNHEY, CDR2 SMNVEV (reference sequence).

In DNA, the CDR3 is TGTGCCTCCAGTGGGCGGGAGGGCCCTGATGAGCAGTTCTTC. Its protein product is CASSGREGPDEQFF. The J gene is TRBJ2-1, the V gene TRBV10-3; 9 bases fit TRBD2. Germline trimming cut 11 bases from V and 8 bases from J; bases unmatched to any gene: 13. Germline loops: CDR1 ENHRY, CDR2 SYGVKD. This CDR3 region has 14 residues.

V and J are TRBV18 and TRBJ1-1, with D hard to call. CDR1 and CDR2 (germline): KGHSH, LQKENI. Trimming removed 0 bases at V and 5 bases at J, with 7 bases between. CDR3 length: 13 amino acids. The CDR3 coding sequence is TGTGCCAGCTCACCACCCCAGAGGACTGAAGCTTTCTTT. It translates to CASSPPQRTEAFF. Combining the CDR3 with reference TRBV18 and TRBJ1-1 gives the whole variable domain NAGVMQNPRHLVRRRGQEARLRCSPMKGHSHVYWYRQLPEEGLKFMVYLQKENIIDESGMPKERFSAEFPKEGPSILRIQQVVRGDSAAYFCASSPPQRTEAFFGQGTRLTVV.

J is TRBJ2-5 and V is TRBV15, with 9 positions matching TRBD1. CDR1 and CDR2 (germline): LNHNV, YYDKDF (reference sequence). This CDR3 is 15 amino acids long. Trimming at V came to 0 bases and at J to 5 bases, leaving 4 bases not matched to a gene. The CDR3 sequence: CATSRDNRGLETQYF. In DNA, the CDR3 is TGTGCCACCAGCAGAGATAACAGGGGGCTCGAGACCCAGTACTTC.

A few counts support this clonotype. The chain recombines TRBV4-2 with TRBJ2-5; 7 bases are shared with TRBD1. The CDR3 spans 16 residues. Germline V CDR1 and CDR2: LGHNA, YNFKEQ. Trimming cost V 0 bases and J 1 base; bases outside gene matches: 5. The CDR3 DNA sequence: TGTGCCAGCAGCCAAGATAAGGGGGACAGCCAAGAGACCCAGTACTTC. Translation: CASSQDKGDSQETQYF.

This clonotype has only a few counts. This clone may be a read error of a much larger clone one base away. V usage is TRBV7-9 and J usage is TRBJ1-5; tentatively, D is TRBD1 (5 bases). CDR1 SEHNR and CDR2 FQNEAQ come from the germline V gene (reference sequence). V lost 3 bases and J 4 bases, leaving 7 bases between the germline ends. CDR3 length: 13 residues. DNA of the CDR3: TGTGCCAGCAGCTTCGAGGGGAATCAGCCCCAGCATTTT. Residues: CASSFEGNQPQHF.

In its sample, this clonotype was seen a few times. The rearrangement joins TRBV2 to TRBJ2-3; 7 nucleotides align to TRBD2. The V gene end was trimmed by 10 bases and the J gene end by 2 bases; junction bases not matched to a gene: 9. The CDR3 extends over 14 amino acids. The germline gives CDR1 SNHLY, CDR2 FYNNEI. CDR3 nucleotide sequence: TGTGCCATCAAAACCGGGACTAACACAGATACGCAGTATTTT. Its translation is CAIKTGTNTDTQYF.

A note on this clonotype: One end of the junction is discordant with germline, which a read error may explain. The chain is built from TRBV18 and TRBJ2-5; D may correspond to TRBD1 or TRBD2 (5 bases each). The germline V gene encodes CDR1 KGHSH and CDR2 LQKENI. CDR3 length: 11 amino acids. CDR3 DNA sequence: TGTGCCAGCTCACCCTCCCAGGGAGCCTCCTTC. Its translation: CASSPSQGASF.

The V and J genes are TRBV20-1 and TRBJ2-3; 10 positions agree with TRBD2. The germline CDR1 and CDR2 sequences are DFQATT and SNEGSKA (reference sequence). This CDR3 contains 17 residues. V lost 1 base, J lost 3 bases, and 10 bases stayed unmatched. The CDR3 sequence is CSARGSLAGGTTDTQYF. Here the CDR3 DNA reads TGCAGTGCTAGAGGATCTTTAGCGGGAGGAACAACAGATACGCAGTATTTT.

This rearrangement joins TRBV28 to TRBJ2-5; D possibly corresponds to TRBD1 (5 bases). The end of the DNA aligns better with TRBJ2-7, so the J call may be wrong. The CDR3 length is 11 residues. Germline-derived CDR1 and CDR2 are MDHEN and SYDVKM. The CDR3: CASAGLYEQYF. In DNA form, the CDR3 reads TGTGCCAGCGCAGGGTTGTACGAGCAGTACTTC.

This clonotype was counted between two and nine times. The V and J genes are TRBV4-3 and TRBJ2-1; D might be TRBD2 (6 bases). V was cut by 0 bases and J by 15 bases, with 15 bases left in between. Germline V CDR1 and CDR2: LGHNA, YSLEER. CDR3 length equals 13 residues. In nucleotides, the CDR3 is TGCGCCAGCAGCCAAGAGGTGGAGGGCCGGAGGTTCTTC. This gives the protein CASSQEVEGRRFF.

V and J are TRBV7-2 and TRBJ2-3; 7 bases agree with TRBD1. Germline values: CDR1 SGHTA, CDR2 FQGNSA. The CDR3 sequence is 17 residues long. V lost 5 bases, J lost 1 base, and 12 bases stayed unmatched. The CDR3 sequence is CASSPLPGQTRTDTQYF. CDR3 bases: TGTGCCAGCAGCCCCCTACCGGGACAGACCCGCACAGATACGCAGTATTTT.